The rows below give T cell receptor beta chains drawn from one sample of a study of T cell changes during pregnancy in multiple sclerosis. Measured with immunoSEQ multiplex PCR; TCRdb has only the in-frame clones, and not every one. There are 70,000 to 100,000 clones in the sample; over 80% occur only once, and approximately 4.7% lies in the top ten. The source was peripheral blood, collected in the first trimester of pregnancy. The origin of the receptors is a female donor with multiple sclerosis, enrolled in a pregnancy study. The CDR3 runs from the conserved cysteine through the conserved F or W. The order of the fields is J gene, D gene, CDR3 length, clone size, V gene, CDR3 DNA, CDR3 protein. A D gene is named only where the DNA matches it firmly. The size entry is marked missing in some rows and otherwise reads once, few, many or a size class.

TRBJ1-2 NA 16 NA TRBV14 TGTGCCAGCAGCCAAGATCATTTCGGGGGGAATTATGGCTACACCTTC CASSQDHFGGNYGYTF
TRBJ2-5 TRBD2 15 NA TRBV19 TGTGCCAGTAGTAGGGGACTAGCGGGGGCAGAGACCCAGTACTTC CASSRGLAGAETQYF
TRBJ2-6 TRBD1 18 NA TRBV4-1 TGCGCCAGCAGCCAAGAGGTGGGACAGCCCTCTGGGGCCAACGTCCTGACTTTC CASSQEVGQPSGANVLTF
TRBJ2-1 TRBD2 18 NA TRBV7-2 TGTGCCAGCAGCTTACGGGAGCTAGCGGGGGGGTTTGGGGATGAGCAGTTCTTC CASSLRELAGGFGDEQFF
TRBJ1-1 NA 13 NA TRBV6-5 TGTGCCAGCAGTTACACAGGGAACACTGAAGCTTTCTTT CASSYTGNTEAFF
TRBJ2-1 NA 16 NA TRBV7-8 TGTGCCAGCAGCTTAAGCGCGCGGGGATCCTACAATGAGCAGTTCTTC CASSLSARGSYNEQFF
TRBJ1-6 NA 14 once TRBV5-4 TGTGCCAGCAGCTTGGGGCAGGGCAATTCACCCCTCCACTTT CASSLGQGNSPLHF
TRBJ2-5 TRBD1 16 NA TRBV11-2 TGTGCCAGCAGCTTAGAGGCAGGGGGATCTTTCGAGACCCAGTACTTC CASSLEAGGSFETQYF
TRBJ1-1 NA 10 many TRBV2 TGTGCCAGCAGACGACTTGAAGCTTTCTTT CASRRLEAFF
TRBJ2-7 NA 14 NA TRBV9 TGTGCCAGCAGCGTAGGGTCAGACTCCTACGAGCAGTACTTC CASSVGSDSYEQYF
TRBJ2-1 NA 16 NA TRBV11-2 TGTGCCAGCAGCCAGGATTCTACGGGGGACTACAATGAGCAGTTCTTC CASSQDSTGDYNEQFF
TRBJ1-1 TRBD1 13 once TRBV6-5 TGTGCCAGCAGTTTCCCAGGGGGTACTGAAGCTTTCTTT CASSFPGGTEAFF
TRBJ2-7 NA 14 NA TRBV21-1 TGTGCCAGCACCGGTTGGACAGGTAACTACGAGCAGTACTTC CASTGWTGNYEQYF
TRBJ2-5 TRBD2 16 NA TRBV13 TGTGCCAGCAGCTCCTGGGGTAGCGGGGTAGGAGAGACCCAGTACTTC CASSSWGSGVGETQYF
TRBJ2-3 NA 14 NA TRBV19 TGTGCCAGTAGTTGGAAGCGGGGCACAGATACGCAGTATTTT CASSWKRGTDTQYF
TRBJ2-3 NA 15 once TRBV5-1 TGCGCCAGCAGCCGGTGGGAGGTTAGCACAGATACGCAGTATTTT CASSRWEVSTDTQYF
TRBJ1-1 NA 15 NA TRBV10-1 TGCGCCAGCAGCCCCGGCACAGGGAAGAACACTGAAGCTTTCTTT CASSPGTGKNTEAFF
TRBJ1-2 NA 13 NA TRBV6-6 TGTGCCAGCAGTTACTGGCAGGAGGGAGGCTACACCTTC CASSYWQEGGYTF
TRBJ1-5 NA 14 NA TRBV27 TGTGCCAGCAGTTTAGGGGGGGCAGGTCAGCCCCAGCATTTT CASSLGGAGQPQHF
TRBJ1-3 NA 18 NA TRBV10-3 TGTGCCATCAGTGAGGAGGGTCTCCGGGGAACCTCTGGAAACACCATATATTTT CAISEEGLRGTSGNTIYF
TRBJ2-3 TRBD2 13 NA TRBV2 TGTGCCAGCACGGGGGGGAGCACAGATACGCAGTATTTT CASTGGSTDTQYF
TRBJ2-3 NA 14 NA TRBV7-2 TGTGCCAGCAGCCTGTCCCGGGGCACAGATACGCAGTATTTT CASSLSRGTDTQYF
TRBJ2-5 NA 16 NA TRBV15 TGTGCCACCAAAACCGGGACACGGGACATCGGGGAGACCCAGTACTTC CATKTGTRDIGETQYF
TRBJ2-7 NA 12 NA TRBV5-1 TGCGCCAGCAGCACAGGGAGTAGGGAGCAGTACTTC CASSTGSREQYF
TRBJ2-1 NA 13 NA TRBV6-5 TGTGCCAGCAGGGCGTCGAGACTCCGAGAGCAGTTCTTC CASRASRLREQFF
TRBJ2-1 TRBD2 20 NA TRBV11-3 TGTGCCAGCAGCTTAGATCGAGGTTCGGGGGGGTCCCCCCGCGGCAATGAGCAGTTCTTC CASSLDRGSGGSPRGNEQFF
TRBJ1-2 TRBD1 16 NA TRBV2 TGTGCCAGCAGTGAACAGTACCCCGGGACAGGGTATGGCTACACCTTC CASSEQYPGTGYGYTF
TRBJ1-3 NA 15 NA TRBV9 TGTGCCAGCAGCGTAGAGACGGGATTGGGAAACACCATATATTTT CASSVETGLGNTIYF
TRBJ2-5 NA 13 NA TRBV18 TGTGCCAGCTCACCACTGGCCCCAGAGACCCAGTACTTC CASSPLAPETQYF
TRBJ1-1 NA 17 NA TRBV21-1 TGTGCCAGCAGCAGGATCAGGGAGGGGGACATGAACACTGAAGCTTTCTTT CASSRIREGDMNTEAFF
TRBJ1-1 TRBD1 14 NA TRBV5-1 TGCGCCAGCAGCCGAGGGGGCGCGGGCACTGAAGCTTTCTTT CASSRGGAGTEAFF
TRBJ1-1 NA 15 NA TRBV5-1 TGCGCCAGCAGTGGCGGCTCCTCGAAAAACACTGAAGCTTTCTTT CASSGGSSKNTEAFF
TRBJ2-1 NA 19 NA TRBV11-2 TGTGCCAGCAGCTTAGTGGTCACCGGTGGGGGGAAACGAGTCAATGAGCAGTTCTTC CASSLVVTGGGKRVNEQFF
TRBJ1-1 TRBD1 14 NA TRBV6-1 TGTGCCAGCAGTGACAGGACAGGGTACACTGAAGCTTTCTTT CASSDRTGYTEAFF
TRBJ1-1 NA 15 NA TRBV5-1 TGCGCCAGCAGCTTGGGGGGCAGTATGAACACTGAAGCTTTCTTT CASSLGGSMNTEAFF
TRBJ2-1 TRBD2 13 NA TRBV10-1 TGCGCCAGCAGAGCGGGGGGACTCAATGAGCAGTTCTTC CASRAGGLNEQFF
TRBJ1-5 TRBD1 14 NA TRBV6-5 TGTGCCAGCAGGAGGACAGGGCGCAATCAGCCCCAGCATTTT CASRRTGRNQPQHF
TRBJ2-1 TRBD1 14 NA TRBV10-3 TGTGCCATCAGTGATAGGGGGACAGACAATGAGCAGTTCTTC CAISDRGTDNEQFF
TRBJ2-5 TRBD1 18 NA TRBV6-9 TGTGCCAGAATCCCCGGACAGGGCGGAGGTGAAGTGTCGGAGACCCAGTACTTC CARIPGQGGGEVSETQYF
TRBJ1-4 NA 12 NA TRBV28 TGTGCCAGCGGAGTGGGGAGTGAAAAACTGTTTTTT CASGVGSEKLFF
TRBJ2-7 NA 13 NA TRBV29-1 TGCAGCGTTGCGTCTAGCGTTGGGAGCGAGCAGTACTTC CSVASSVGSEQYF
TRBJ2-1 TRBD2 15 NA TRBV19 TGTGCCAGTAGTATAGGCGGGGGGAACTACAATGAGCAGTTCTTC CASSIGGGNYNEQFF
TRBJ1-5 NA 16 NA TRBV5-6 TGTGCCAGCAGCTTGACGGGGGGTGTGGGCAATCAGCCCCAGCATTTT CASSLTGGVGNQPQHF
TRBJ2-3 TRBD2 17 NA TRBV5-8 TGTGCCAGCAGCGGGGAGTGGCGGGGGGCCCACACAGATACGCAGTATTTT CASSGEWRGAHTDTQYF
TRBJ2-1 NA 14 NA TRBV5-1 TGCGCCAGCAGCCCGGTGGGGCGCTACAATGAGCAGTTCTTC CASSPVGRYNEQFF
TRBJ1-5 NA 19 once TRBV4-2 TGTGCCAGCAGCCAAGACATCGAGGGCACCCGTCGGGGCAATCAGCCCCAGCATTTT CASSQDIEGTRRGNQPQHF
TRBJ2-5 TRBD2 15 few TRBV6-4 TGTGCCAGCAGTGAAACTAGCGGGGAGCAAGAGACCCAGTACTTC CASSETSGEQETQYF
TRBJ1-6 NA 14 NA TRBV25-1 TGTGCCAGCAGTTCAGGGTCGTATAATTCACCCCTCCACTTT CASSSGSYNSPLHF
TRBJ2-7 NA 14 NA TRBV27 TGTGCCAGCAGTTTGAACCCGGGTCTTTACGAGCAGTACTTC CASSLNPGLYEQYF
TRBJ2-2 NA 15 NA TRBV11-2 TGTGCCAGCAGTCTCACAGGGCTGAACACCGGGGAGCTGTTTTTT CASSLTGLNTGELFF
TRBJ2-7 NA 14 once TRBV18 TGTGCCAGCTCACTTAGGGAGGACACCTACGAGCAGTACTTC CASSLREDTYEQYF
TRBJ1-2 NA 13 NA TRBV6-5 TGTGCCAGCACCCAGGGCTCTAACTATGGCTACACCTTC CASTQGSNYGYTF
TRBJ2-7 NA 16 NA TRBV2 TGTGCCAGCAGTGAAGACTTGTCGGGATTAGCCTACGAGCAGTACTTC CASSEDLSGLAYEQYF
TRBJ2-7 NA 13 NA TRBV5-6 TGTGCCAGCAGCTTTCAGGGACTCCACGAGCAGTACTTC CASSFQGLHEQYF
TRBJ2-3 TRBD1 15 NA TRBV19 TGTGCCAGTAGTACAGGGGGTGGTGGCACAGATACGCAGTATTTT CASSTGGGGTDTQYF
TRBJ2-7 NA 13 NA TRBV7-9 TGTGCCAGCAGACAGGACGGCTCCTACGAGCAGTACTTC CASRQDGSYEQYF
TRBJ1-4 TRBD1 16 NA TRBV4-2 TGTGCCAGCAGCCAAGAATCCGGGACAGGGGTTGAAAAACTGTTTTTT CASSQESGTGVEKLFF
TRBJ1-6 NA 14 NA TRBV7-3 TGTGCCAGCAGCCCCACGGGGTTAAATTCACCCCTCCACTTT CASSPTGLNSPLHF
TRBJ1-6 TRBD1 16 NA TRBV6-5 TGTGCCAGCAGTTACTCCCTGGGACAGGGAAATTCACCCCTCCACTTT CASSYSLGQGNSPLHF
TRBJ2-1 NA 15 NA TRBV11-2 TGTGCCAGCAGCTTATTTCAGGGATCTAACAATGAGCAGTTCTTC CASSLFQGSNNEQFF